This T cell receptor beta chain emerged from a study of early T cells in non-severe SARS-CoV-2 infection. Each CDR3 protein is one row after TCRdb ran MiXCR on the 5' RACE reads. The sample carries some 57,000 distinct CDR3 sequences, under 14% recorded once. This clonotype was seen ten or more times. The sample was whole blood. The sequence derives from an adult who was a healthcare worker with PCR-confirmed SARS-CoV-2 infection or an uninfected control (not recorded which).

CDR3 sequence reads: CASKGQGLETGELFF. The CDR3 nucleotides read TGCGCCAGCAAAGGCCAGGGTCTGGAGACCGGGGAGCTGTTTTTT. V usage is TRBV10-2 and J usage is TRBJ2-2, with a weak D call TRBD1 (5 bases). CDR3 length: 15 amino acids. From germline, CDR1 is WSHSY and CDR2 SAAADI. Trimming left V 7 bases short and J 5 bases short, with 17 bases between.